Listed below are T cell receptor beta chains from one sample, sequenced in a study of identical twins. TCRdb recomputed calls from the 5' RACE reads with MiXCR, one row per CDR3 protein. The table has approximately 260,000 distinct CDR3 sequences, approximately 8.6% seen once. The sample was also linked to a second study, of yellow fever vaccine responses in identical twins.

What was sequenced was CD8+ T cells sorted from blood. The receptors were gathered from a woman aged 18-29 years in good health. Both conserved end residues are part of each CDR3. A D gene is named only where the DNA matches it firmly. Rows may omit the clone size; those that give it use once, few, many or a size class.

j_call d_call clone_size v_call cdr3_nt cdr3_aa
TRBJ2-7 - many TRBV7-9 TGTGCCAGCAGTCCCGGGAACTCCTACGAGCAGTACTTC CASSPGNSYEQYF
TRBJ2-7 TRBD1 few TRBV24-1 TGTGCCACCAGTCCCGGGACAGGGGGCTTCTACGAGCAGTACTTC CATSPGTGGFYEQYF
TRBJ2-7 - many TRBV11-3 TGTGCCAGCAGCTTAGATCTAGGAGGGGGGCCCTACGAGCAGTACTTC CASSLDLGGGPYEQYF
TRBJ2-7 - few TRBV12-3/TRBV12-4 TGTGCCAGCGGCCGGGACCGGGGCTATGAGCAGTACTTC CASGRDRGYEQYF
TRBJ1-2 - few TRBV9 TGTGCCAGCAGCGCTGGTGGGACATCTTATGGCTACACCTTC CASSAGGTSYGYTF
TRBJ2-2 TRBD1 many TRBV29-1 TGCAGCGTTGAAGATGGGACAGTGAACACCGGGGAGCTGTTTTTT CSVEDGTVNTGELFF
TRBJ2-7 TRBD1 few TRBV29-1 TGCAGCGTTGAAGTAGACAGGGATTACGAGCAGTACTTC CSVEVDRDYEQYF
TRBJ2-3 TRBD2 - TRBV13 TGTGCCAGCAGCATTAGCGGGGGGGACAGCACAGATACGCATTATTTT CASSISGGDSTDTHYF
TRBJ2-2 - many TRBV29-1 TGCAGCGTTGGGGTCGGCGGAGACACCGGGGAGCTGTTTTTT CSVGVGGDTGELFF
TRBJ1-6 - few TRBV27 TGTTTTGGCAGGGGTATTCGCTCCTATAATTCACCCCTCCACTTT CFGRGIRSYNSPLHF
TRBJ1-1 - many TRBV29-1 TGCAGCGTGACGGGGGGGAACACTGAAGCTTTCTTT CSVTGGNTEAFF
TRBJ2-6 - - TRBV6-2/TRBV6-3 TGTGCCAGCAGTTCCTGGACGGCCCCCACTCTCTCTGGGGCCAACGTCCTGACTTTC CASSSWTAPTLSGANVLTF
TRBJ1-2 - - TRBV27 TGTGCCAGCAGTGATGGACTTGGCTACACCTTC CASSDGLGYTF
TRBJ2-5 TRBD1 - TRBV5-1 TGCGCCAGCAGCCGGGACAGAGGGTGGGAGACCCAGTACTTC CASSRDRGWETQYF
TRBJ2-7 TRBD1 - TRBV29-1 TGCAGCGTTGAAGAAAGGACAGGGGTCTACGAGCAGTACTTC CSVEERTGVYEQYF
TRBJ2-2 - many TRBV29-1 TGCAGCGTAGAAACAGCGAACACCGGGGAGCTGTTTTTT CSVETANTGELFF
TRBJ2-7 TRBD2 few TRBV27 TGTGCCAGCAGTTTCCTTACGACTCTAGCGGGACCCGGATACGAGCAGTACTTC CASSFLTTLAGPGYEQYF
TRBJ2-5 - - TRBV4-3 TGCGCCAGCAGCCAAGATTCCCAGACCAGGGTCGAGACCCAGTACTTC CASSQDSQTRVETQYF
TRBJ2-7 - - TRBV5-1 TGCGCCAGCAGCCCACCATCAGTCGAGCAGTACTTC CASSPPSVEQYF
TRBJ2-3 - few TRBV10-3 TGTGCCATCAGTGTAGTAGAAGATACGCAGTATTTT CAISVVEDTQYF
TRBJ2-7 TRBD1 few TRBV4-3 TGCGCCAGCAGCCAAGGAGAAGGGGGCGTCAATATCGAGCAGTACTTC CASSQGEGGVNIEQYF
TRBJ2-6 - - TRBV5-5 TGTGCCAGCAGCGACGACAGCTCTGGGGCCAACGTCCTGACTTTC CASSDDSSGANVLTF
TRBJ2-5 TRBD2 many TRBV6-5 TGTGCCAGCAGTTACTCAGCGGGGGGGCCAGAGACCCAGTACTTC CASSYSAGGPETQYF
TRBJ2-7 - - TRBV29-1 TGCAGCGTTTTCTCGGGGAGCTCCTACGAGCAGTACTTC CSVFSGSSYEQYF
TRBJ2-1 TRBD2 - TRBV6-2/TRBV6-3 TGTGCCAGCAGTTACTCGGTGACTAGCGGCCCCAATGAGCAGTTCTTC CASSYSVTSGPNEQFF
TRBJ2-5 TRBD2 many TRBV4-1 TGCGCCAGCAGCCAAGATATTCTAGCGGGGATTAGCCACCAAGAGACCCAGTACTTC CASSQDILAGISHQETQYF
TRBJ2-2 - many TRBV2 TGTGCCAGCACCGACAGACGGACCGGGGAGCTGTTTTTT CASTDRRTGELFF
TRBJ2-2 - few TRBV11-2 TGTGCCAGCAGCTTAGGGACCCCTTTGAGGGTCAACACCGGGGAGCTGTTTTTT CASSLGTPLRVNTGELFF
TRBJ1-5 TRBD1 few TRBV28 TGTGCCAGCAGAGGACAGGGGTTCGATCAGCCCCAGCATTTT CASRGQGFDQPQHF
TRBJ2-1 - - TRBV20-1 TGCAGTGCTAGAGAAGGTGACCATGAGCAGTTCTTC CSAREGDHEQFF
TRBJ2-1 TRBD2 many TRBV12-3/TRBV12-4 TGTGCCAGCAGTTTTGGGCTAGCGGGGGGCCAGGGCAATGAGCAGTTCTTC CASSFGLAGGQGNEQFF
TRBJ2-7 TRBD2 few TRBV27 TGTGCCAGCAGGAGTACCGTAGCGGGGGCCCACGAGCAGTACTTC CASRSTVAGAHEQYF
TRBJ2-7 - many TRBV28 TGTGCCAGCAGTGAACCAGGAGCCTACGAGCAGTACTTC CASSEPGAYEQYF
TRBJ2-3 TRBD2 few TRBV4-3 TGCGCCAGCAGCCCAACGACTAGCGCCCTCACAGATACGCAGTATTTT CASSPTTSALTDTQYF
TRBJ2-7 - few TRBV20-1 TGCAGTGCCCCCCCCTCGGACCTTGAGCAGTACTTC CSAPPSDLEQYF
TRBJ2-3 - few TRBV6-2/TRBV6-3 TGTGCCAGCACCCCGTATCGCGGACCCCCCACGACAGATACGCAGTATTTT CASTPYRGPPTTDTQYF
TRBJ2-2 - many TRBV11-2 TGTGCCAGCAGCCCGGCTAGAAACACCGGGGAGCTGTTTTTT CASSPARNTGELFF
TRBJ2-5 - - TRBV7-9 TGTGCCAGCAGCTCATTGTCGCCAGCTCAAGAGACCCAGTACTTC CASSSLSPAQETQYF
TRBJ2-3 TRBD2 few TRBV11-2 TGTGCCAGCAGCTTAGAATCTGCGGGAGGATTTACAGATACGCAGTATTTT CASSLESAGGFTDTQYF
TRBJ2-3 TRBD2 - TRBV3-1 TGTGCCAGCAGCGTTAGCGGGGGGGCTGTAGATACGCAGTATTTT CASSVSGGAVDTQYF
TRBJ2-1 TRBD2 many TRBV6-1 TGTGCCAGCACCCTCTCTTGGACTAGCGGGTCGCGTGAGCAGTTCTTC CASTLSWTSGSREQFF
TRBJ2-5 TRBD1 many TRBV27 TGTGCCAGCAGTTCACACAGGGGTTCGGAGACCCAGTACTTC CASSSHRGSETQYF
TRBJ2-2 - few TRBV6-2/TRBV6-3 TGTGCCAGCAGTTATTCCTCCGGGACACTCAACACCGGGGAGCTGTTTTTT CASSYSSGTLNTGELFF
TRBJ2-4 TRBD1 few TRBV10-2 TGCGCCAGCAGTGATGGTTGGGCAGGGGGCTACCAAAACATTCAGTACTTC CASSDGWAGGYQNIQYF
TRBJ2-7 - few TRBV29-1 TGCAGCGTTGAAGATGGTGGCATAGACTCCTACGAGCAGTACTTC CSVEDGGIDSYEQYF
TRBJ1-5 - - TRBV24-1 TGTGCCACCAGTGGCTGGGACGGCAATCAGCCCCAGCATTTT CATSGWDGNQPQHF
TRBJ2-7 - many TRBV20-1 TGCAGTGCTAGAGATCTCCGGGACAACTACGAGCAGTACTTC CSARDLRDNYEQYF
TRBJ2-2 TRBD2 few TRBV27 TGTGCCAGCAGTCTGACTAGCGGGATAATCACCGGGGAGCTGTTTTTT CASSLTSGIITGELFF
TRBJ2-7 - many TRBV29-1 TGCAGCATATACGCCGGGACGGGCTACGAGCAGTACTTC CSIYAGTGYEQYF
TRBJ2-4 - few TRBV12-3/TRBV12-4 TGTGCCAGCAGTCCACCCCGAGGCGGCCTAGCCAAAAACATTCAGTACTTC CASSPPRGGLAKNIQYF
TRBJ2-1 - few TRBV4-3 TGCGCCAGCAGCCAAAGCGCCCATTCGTCCAATGAGCAGTTCTTC CASSQSAHSSNEQFF
TRBJ2-1 - few TRBV10-3 TGTGCCATCAGTGAGGGGACCTACAATGAGCAGTTCTTC CAISEGTYNEQFF
TRBJ2-7 TRBD2 - TRBV5-6 TGTGCCAGCTCTCATGTGACTAGCACCAGCTCCTACGAGCAGTACTTC CASSHVTSTSSYEQYF
TRBJ2-7 - - TRBV6-2/TRBV6-3 TGTGCCAGCAGTTACTCGGTTCGTGGCGAGCAGTACTTC CASSYSVRGEQYF
TRBJ2-7 - few TRBV20-1 TGCAGTGCTAGAGATGGAGGAAGGGGCTACGAGCAGTACTTC CSARDGGRGYEQYF
TRBJ2-5 - many TRBV4-2 TGTGCCAGCAGCCTAACTAAGTACCAAGAGACCCAGTACTTC CASSLTKYQETQYF
TRBJ2-1 - many TRBV29-1 TGCAGCGTTGAAGATCAAGGTGGTCCGGACAATGAGCAGTTCTTC CSVEDQGGPDNEQFF
TRBJ2-1 - - TRBV19 TGTGCCACCCGACAGAGCTCCTACAATGAGCAGTTCTTC CATRQSSYNEQFF